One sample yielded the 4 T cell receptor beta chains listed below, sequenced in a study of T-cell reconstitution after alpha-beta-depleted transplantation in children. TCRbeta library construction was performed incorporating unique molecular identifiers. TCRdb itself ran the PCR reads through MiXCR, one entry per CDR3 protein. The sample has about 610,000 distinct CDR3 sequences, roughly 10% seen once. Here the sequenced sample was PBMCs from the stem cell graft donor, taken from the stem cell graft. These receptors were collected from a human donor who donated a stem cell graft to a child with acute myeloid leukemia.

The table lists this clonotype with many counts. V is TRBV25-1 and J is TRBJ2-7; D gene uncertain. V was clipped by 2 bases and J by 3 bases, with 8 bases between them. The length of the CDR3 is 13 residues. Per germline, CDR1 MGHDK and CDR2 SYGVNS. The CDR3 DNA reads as TGTGCCAGCAGTGAAACCGGGCTCTACGAGCAGTACTTC. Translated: CASSETGLYEQYF.

CDR3 in amino acids: CASSSTGGGFGGANVLTF. CDR3 in DNA: TGTGCCAGCAGTTCGACAGGGGGCGGTTTCGGTGGGGCCAACGTCCTGACTTTC. The V and J genes are TRBV6-4 and TRBJ2-6, with 10 bases matching TRBD1. The length of the CDR3 is 18 residues. Germline V lookup: CDR1 MRHNA, CDR2 SNTAGT. Trimming removed 5 bases from V and 3 bases from J; junction bases left unmatched: 10.

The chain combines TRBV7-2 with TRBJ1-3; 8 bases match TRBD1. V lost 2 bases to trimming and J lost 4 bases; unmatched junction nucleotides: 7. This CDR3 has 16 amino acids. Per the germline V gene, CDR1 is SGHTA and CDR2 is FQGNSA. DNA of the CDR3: TGTGCCAGCAGCTTAAGATTCGGACAGGGCGGAAACACCATATATTTT. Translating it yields CASSLRFGQGGNTIYF.

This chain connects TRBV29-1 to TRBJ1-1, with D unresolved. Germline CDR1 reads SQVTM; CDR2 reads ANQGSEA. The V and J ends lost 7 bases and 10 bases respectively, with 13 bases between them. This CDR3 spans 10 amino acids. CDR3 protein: CSAQEFGAFF. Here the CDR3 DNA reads TGCAGCGCCCAGGAGTTTGGAGCTTTCTTT.